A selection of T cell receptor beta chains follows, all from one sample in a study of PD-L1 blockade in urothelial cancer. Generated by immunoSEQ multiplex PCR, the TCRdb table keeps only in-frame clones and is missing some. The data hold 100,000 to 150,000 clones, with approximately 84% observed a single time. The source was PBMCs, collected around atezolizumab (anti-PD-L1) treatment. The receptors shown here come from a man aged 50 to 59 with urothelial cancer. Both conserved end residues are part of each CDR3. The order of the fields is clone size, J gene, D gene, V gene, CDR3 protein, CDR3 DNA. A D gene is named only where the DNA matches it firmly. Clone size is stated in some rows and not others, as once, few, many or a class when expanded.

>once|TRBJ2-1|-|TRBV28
CASSFSSFKARIQFF
TGTGCCAGCAGTTTTTCGAGCTTTAAAGCCCGCATACAGTTCTTC
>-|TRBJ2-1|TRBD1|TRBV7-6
CASSRGQGAYNEQFF
TGTGCCAGCAGCCGAGGACAGGGGGCGTACAATGAGCAGTTCTTC
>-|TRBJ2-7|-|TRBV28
CASSLPRELIYEQYF
TGTGCCAGCAGTTTACCACGGGAGCTTATCTACGAGCAGTACTTC
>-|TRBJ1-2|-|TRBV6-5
CASSYAVPLTGYGYTF
TGTGCCAGCAGTTACGCTGTGCCTCTAACCGGCTATGGCTACACCTTC
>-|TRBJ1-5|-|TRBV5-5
CASSLSDSQPQHF
TGTGCCAGCAGCTTGTCGGATAGCCAGCCCCAGCATTTT
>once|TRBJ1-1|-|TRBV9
CASSVDGGNTEAFF
TGTGCCAGCAGCGTAGATGGAGGGAACACTGAAGCTTTCTTT
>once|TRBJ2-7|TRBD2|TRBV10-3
CAISGQSGRTTYEQYF
TGTGCCATCAGTGGCCAGAGCGGGAGAACAACCTACGAGCAGTACTTC
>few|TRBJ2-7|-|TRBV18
CASSPPGTYEQYF
TGTGCCAGCTCACCTCCGGGAACCTACGAGCAGTACTTC
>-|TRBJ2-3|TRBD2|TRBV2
CASSDGRGDTQYF
TGTGCCAGCAGTGACGGGAGGGGGGATACGCAGTATTTT
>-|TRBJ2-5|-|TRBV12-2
CASRLVTSGRGETQYF
TGTGCAAGTCGCTTAGTCACTAGCGGGAGAGGAGAGACCCAGTACTTC
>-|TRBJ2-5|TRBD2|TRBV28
CASYSSAGGDATQYF
TGTGCCAGCTATTCATCCGCGGGAGGGGATGCCACCCAGTACTTC
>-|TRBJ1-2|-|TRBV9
CASSSKGAGSSSYGYTF
TGTGCCAGCAGCTCAAAGGGAGCGGGCAGCTCCTCGTATGGCTACACCTTC
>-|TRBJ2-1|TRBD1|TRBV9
CASSRWQGASGEQFF
TGTGCCAGCAGCCGGTGGCAGGGGGCAAGCGGTGAGCAGTTCTTC
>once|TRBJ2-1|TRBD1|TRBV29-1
CSAPRDRSYNEQFF
TGCAGCGCCCCGAGGGACAGAAGCTACAATGAGCAGTTCTTC
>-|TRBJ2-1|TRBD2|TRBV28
CASEGLAVYNEQFF
TGTGCCAGCGAAGGACTAGCGGTCTACAATGAGCAGTTCTTC
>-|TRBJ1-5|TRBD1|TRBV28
CASVTGGNQPQHF
TGTGCCAGCGTCACAGGGGGGAATCAGCCCCAGCATTTT
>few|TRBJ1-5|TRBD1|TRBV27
CASSPRTGLGQPQHF
TGTGCCAGCAGCCCTAGGACAGGGCTTGGTCAGCCCCAGCATTTT
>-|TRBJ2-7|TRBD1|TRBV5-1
CASSSITGGEQYF
TGCGCCAGCAGCTCAATCACAGGGGGCGAGCAGTACTTC
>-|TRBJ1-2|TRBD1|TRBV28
CASRSTGGLTSDYTF
TGTGCCAGCAGATCCACAGGGGGCCTTACGTCGGACTACACCTTC
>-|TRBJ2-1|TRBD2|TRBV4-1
CASSQDDRARGGNEQFF
TGCGCCAGCAGCCAAGATGATCGAGCGCGGGGGGGGAATGAGCAGTTCTTC
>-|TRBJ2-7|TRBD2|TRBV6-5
CASRGGSGSYEQYF
TGTGCCAGCCGGGGGGGGAGCGGGAGTTACGAGCAGTACTTC
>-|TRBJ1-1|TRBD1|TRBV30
CAGQGGTEAFF
TGTGCCGGACAGGGGGGGACTGAAGCTTTCTTT
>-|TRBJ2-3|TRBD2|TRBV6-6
CASSGLAGELDTQYF
TGTGCCAGCAGCGGACTAGCGGGAGAATTGGATACGCAGTATTTT
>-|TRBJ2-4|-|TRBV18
CASSPRLENIQYF
TGTGCCAGCTCACCGCGACTCGAAAACATTCAGTACTTC
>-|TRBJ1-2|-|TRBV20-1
CSARGSYGYTF
TGCAGTGCTAGAGGTAGCTATGGCTACACCTTC
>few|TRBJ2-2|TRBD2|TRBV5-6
CASSSRFELAGDTGELFF
TGTGCCAGCAGCTCGCGATTTGAGCTAGCGGGTGACACCGGGGAGCTGTTTTTT
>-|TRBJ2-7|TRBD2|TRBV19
CASRPGLAASHEQYF
TGTGCCAGTAGACCGGGACTAGCGGCTTCTCACGAGCAGTACTTC
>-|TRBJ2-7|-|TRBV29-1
CSVQSGPYEQYF
TGCAGCGTCCAGTCGGGTCCCTACGAGCAGTACTTC
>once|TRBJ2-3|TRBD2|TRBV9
CASSDLAGKGTDTQYF
TGTGCCAGCAGCGACCTAGCGGGAAAAGGCACAGATACGCAGTATTTT
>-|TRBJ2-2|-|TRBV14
CASSQERVRNTGELFF
TGTGCCAGCAGCCAAGAGAGGGTCAGGAACACCGGGGAGCTGTTTTTT
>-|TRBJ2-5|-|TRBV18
CASSLTTGFQETQYF
TGTGCCAGCTCCCTTACAACAGGGTTCCAAGAGACCCAGTACTTC
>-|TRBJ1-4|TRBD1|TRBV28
CASVDRGTNEKLFF
TGTGCCAGCGTCGACAGGGGAACTAATGAAAAACTGTTTTTT
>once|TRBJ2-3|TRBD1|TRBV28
CASKTGTGYTDTQYF
TGTGCCAGCAAGACCGGGACAGGGTACACAGATACGCAGTATTTT
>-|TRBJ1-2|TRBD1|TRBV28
CASTWGDRADGYTF
TGTGCCAGCACCTGGGGGGACAGGGCCGATGGCTACACCTTC
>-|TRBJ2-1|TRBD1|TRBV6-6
CASRESKGQTDNEQFF
TGTGCCAGCAGGGAAAGTAAGGGACAGACGGACAATGAGCAGTTCTTC
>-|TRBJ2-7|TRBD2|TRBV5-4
CASSFGPAGGLGEQYF
TGTGCCAGCAGCTTCGGCCCGGCGGGAGGTCTCGGAGAGCAGTACTTC
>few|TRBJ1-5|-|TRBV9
CASSVQGNQPQHF
TGTGCCAGCAGCGTACAGGGTAATCAGCCCCAGCATTTT
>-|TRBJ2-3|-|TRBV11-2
CASSPGLSTDTQYF
TGTGCCAGCAGCCCGGGACTTTCCACAGATACGCAGTATTTT
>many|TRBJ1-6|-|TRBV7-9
CASSPEASDSPLHF
TGTGCCAGCAGCCCAGAGGCATCGGATTCACCCCTCCACTTT
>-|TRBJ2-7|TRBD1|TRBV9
CASSVGAGGLYEQYF
TGTGCCAGCAGCGTAGGGGCAGGGGGCCTCTACGAGCAGTACTTC
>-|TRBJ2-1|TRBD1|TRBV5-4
CASSSGGGQGSYNEQFF
TGTGCCAGCAGCTCAGGGGGTGGGCAGGGCTCCTACAATGAGCAGTTCTTC
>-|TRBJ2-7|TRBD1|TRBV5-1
CASSGTTGGKGYEQYF
TGCGCCAGCAGCGGAACAACAGGGGGCAAAGGTTACGAGCAGTACTTC
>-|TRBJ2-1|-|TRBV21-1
CARKGREGQVFDEQFF
TGTGCCAGAAAAGGGAGAGAGGGACAGGTGTTCGATGAGCAGTTCTTC
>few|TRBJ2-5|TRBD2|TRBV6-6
CATGLAETQYF
TGTGCCACCGGACTAGCTGAGACCCAGTACTTC
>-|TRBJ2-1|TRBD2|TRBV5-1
CASSLASGLAAEQFF
TGCGCCAGCAGCTTGGCCTCAGGACTAGCGGCCGAGCAGTTCTTC
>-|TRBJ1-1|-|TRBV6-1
CASSARGWGTEAFF
TGTGCCAGCAGTGCCAGGGGTTGGGGAACTGAAGCTTTCTTT
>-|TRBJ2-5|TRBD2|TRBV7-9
CASSLGLAGYQETQYF
TGTGCCAGCAGCTTAGGGCTAGCGGGTTACCAAGAGACCCAGTACTTC
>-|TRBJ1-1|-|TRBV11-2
CASSPGLRQMNTEAFF
TGTGCCAGTTCCCCAGGGTTAAGGCAAATGAACACTGAAGCTTTCTTT
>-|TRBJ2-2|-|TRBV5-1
CASSAGLNTGELFF
TGCGCCAGCAGCGCGGGGTTGAACACCGGGGAGCTGTTTTTT